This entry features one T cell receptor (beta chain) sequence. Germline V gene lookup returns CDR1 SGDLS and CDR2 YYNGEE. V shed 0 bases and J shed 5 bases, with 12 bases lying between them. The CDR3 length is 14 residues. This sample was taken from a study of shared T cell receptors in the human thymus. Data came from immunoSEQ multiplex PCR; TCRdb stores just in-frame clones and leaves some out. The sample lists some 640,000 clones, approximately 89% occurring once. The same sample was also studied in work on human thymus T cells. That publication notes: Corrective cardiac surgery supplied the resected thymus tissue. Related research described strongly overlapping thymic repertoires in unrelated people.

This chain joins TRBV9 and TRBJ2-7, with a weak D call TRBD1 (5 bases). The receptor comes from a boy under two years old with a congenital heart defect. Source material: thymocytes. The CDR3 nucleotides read TGTGCCAGCAGCGTAGCTGCAGGGCCCAACGAGCAGTACTTC. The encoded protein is CASSVAAGPNEQYF. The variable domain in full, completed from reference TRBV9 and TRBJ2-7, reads DSGVTQTPKHLITATGQRVTLRCSPRSGDLSVYWYQQSLDQGLQFLIQYYNGEERAKGNILERFSAQQFPDLHSELNLSSLELGDSALYFCASSVAAGPNEQYFGPGTRLTVT.